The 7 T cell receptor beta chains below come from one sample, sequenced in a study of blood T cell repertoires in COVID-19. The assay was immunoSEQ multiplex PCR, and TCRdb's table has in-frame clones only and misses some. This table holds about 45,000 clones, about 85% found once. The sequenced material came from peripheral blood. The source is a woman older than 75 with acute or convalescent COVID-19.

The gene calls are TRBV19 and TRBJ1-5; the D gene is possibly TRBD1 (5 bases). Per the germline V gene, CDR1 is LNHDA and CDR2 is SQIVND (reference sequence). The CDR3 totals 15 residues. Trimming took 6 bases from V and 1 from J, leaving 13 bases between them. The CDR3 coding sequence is TGTGCCAGTAGAAGCGACAGATCCAGCAATCAGCCCCAGCATTTT. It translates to CASRSDRSSNQPQHF.

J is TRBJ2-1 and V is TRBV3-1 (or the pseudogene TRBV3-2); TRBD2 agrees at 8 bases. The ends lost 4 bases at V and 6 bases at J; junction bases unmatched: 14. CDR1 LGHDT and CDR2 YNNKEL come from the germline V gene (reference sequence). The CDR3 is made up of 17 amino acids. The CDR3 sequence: CASSPVPDSGGSNEQFF. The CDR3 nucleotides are TGTGCCAGCAGCCCAGTCCCCGATTCGGGAGGGAGCAATGAGCAGTTCTTC.

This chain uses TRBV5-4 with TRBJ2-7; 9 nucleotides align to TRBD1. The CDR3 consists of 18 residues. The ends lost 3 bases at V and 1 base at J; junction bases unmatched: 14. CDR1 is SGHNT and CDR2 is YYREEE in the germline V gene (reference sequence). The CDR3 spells CASSSGQGHGGNSYEQYF. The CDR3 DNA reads TGTGCCAGCAGCTCTGGACAGGGGCACGGAGGGAATTCCTACGAGCAGTACTTC. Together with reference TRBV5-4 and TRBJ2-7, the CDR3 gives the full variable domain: ETGVTQSPTHLIKTRGQQVTLRCSSQSGHNTVSWYQQALGQGPQFIFQYYREEENGRGNFPPRFSGLQFPNYSSELNVNALELDDSALYLCASSSGQGHGGNSYEQYFGPGTRLTVT.

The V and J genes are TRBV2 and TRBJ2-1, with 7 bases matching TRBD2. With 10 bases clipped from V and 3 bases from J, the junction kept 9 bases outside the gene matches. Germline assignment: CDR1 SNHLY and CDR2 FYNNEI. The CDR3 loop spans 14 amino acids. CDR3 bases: TGTGCCACCCGATGGGGGGAGGGCTACAATGAGCAGTTCTTC. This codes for CATRWGEGYNEQFF.

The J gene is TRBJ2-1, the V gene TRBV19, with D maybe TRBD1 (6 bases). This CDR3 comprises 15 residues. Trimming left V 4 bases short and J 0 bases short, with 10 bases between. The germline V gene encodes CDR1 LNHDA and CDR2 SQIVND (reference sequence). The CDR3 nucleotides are TGTGCCAGTAGTAGGGGGCTCATCTCCTACAATGAGCAGTTCTTC. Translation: CASSRGLISYNEQFF.

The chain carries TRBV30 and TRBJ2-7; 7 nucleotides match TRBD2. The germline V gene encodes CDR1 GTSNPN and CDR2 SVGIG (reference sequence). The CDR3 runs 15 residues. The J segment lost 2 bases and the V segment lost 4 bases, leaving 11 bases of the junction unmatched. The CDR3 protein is CAWTFRGSAPYEQYF. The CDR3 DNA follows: TGTGCCTGGACTTTCCGCGGGAGCGCACCCTACGAGCAGTACTTC.

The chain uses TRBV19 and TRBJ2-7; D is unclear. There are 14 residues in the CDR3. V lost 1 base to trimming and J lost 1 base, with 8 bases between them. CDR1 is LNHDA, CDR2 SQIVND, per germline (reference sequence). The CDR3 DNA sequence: TGTGCCAGTAGTATAGGTCGGGTTTCCTACGAGCAGTACTTC. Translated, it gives CASSIGRVSYEQYF.